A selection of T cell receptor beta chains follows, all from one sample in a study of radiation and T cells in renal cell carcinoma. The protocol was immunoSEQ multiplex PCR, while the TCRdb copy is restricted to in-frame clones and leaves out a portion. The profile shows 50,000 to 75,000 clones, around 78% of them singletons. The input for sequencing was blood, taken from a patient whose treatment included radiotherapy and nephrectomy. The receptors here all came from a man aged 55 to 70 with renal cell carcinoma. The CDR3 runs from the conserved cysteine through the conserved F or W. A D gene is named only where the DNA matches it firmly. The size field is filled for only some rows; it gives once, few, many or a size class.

CDR3 DNA: TGCGCCAGCAGCTTGGCGCTAGCGGGAGCCCCGGGGCAGTTCTTC; CDR3 protein: CASSLALAGAPGQFF; V gene: TRBV5-1; J gene: TRBJ2-1; clone size: .; D gene: TRBD2
CDR3 DNA: TGTGCCAGCAGCTTGGCCCTAGGAACCGGGGAGCTGTTTTTT; CDR3 protein: CASSLALGTGELFF; V gene: TRBV7-3; J gene: TRBJ2-2; clone size: .; D gene: .
CDR3 DNA: TGTGCCAGCAGTGAAATGACAGGGGATACCTACGAGCAGTACTTC; CDR3 protein: CASSEMTGDTYEQYF; V gene: TRBV2; J gene: TRBJ2-7; clone size: .; D gene: TRBD1
CDR3 DNA: TGTGCCAGCAGCTTAGGGCTGGGATACGAGCAGTACTTC; CDR3 protein: CASSLGLGYEQYF; V gene: TRBV7-9; J gene: TRBJ2-7; clone size: .; D gene: .
CDR3 DNA: TGTGCCAGCAGCTTAGGTGAGGGAGTTGAGCAGTTCTTC; CDR3 protein: CASSLGEGVEQFF; V gene: TRBV7-3; J gene: TRBJ2-1; clone size: .; D gene: .
CDR3 DNA: TGCGCCAGCAGCTTGGAGGGGGGCTACACCTCCTACGAGCAGTACTTC; CDR3 protein: CASSLEGGYTSYEQYF; V gene: TRBV5-1; J gene: TRBJ2-7; clone size: .; D gene: .
CDR3 DNA: TGTGCCAGCAGCCGTCTTAACGAAGGGGAAAAACTGTTTTTT; CDR3 protein: CASSRLNEGEKLFF; V gene: TRBV5-4; J gene: TRBJ1-4; clone size: medium-sized; D gene: .
CDR3 DNA: TGTGCCAGCAGCTTAGGACTAGCGGGCCCCACAGATACGCAGTATTTT; CDR3 protein: CASSLGLAGPTDTQYF; V gene: TRBV7-8; J gene: TRBJ2-3; clone size: .; D gene: TRBD2
CDR3 DNA: TGTGCCAGCAGCGTGGCAGGGGACACTGAAGCTTTCTTT; CDR3 protein: CASSVAGDTEAFF; V gene: TRBV9; J gene: TRBJ1-1; clone size: few; D gene: .
CDR3 DNA: TGTGCCAGCAGCGTAGAAGGGCAAGAGACCCAGTACTTC; CDR3 protein: CASSVEGQETQYF; V gene: TRBV9; J gene: TRBJ2-5; clone size: .; D gene: .
CDR3 DNA: TGTGCCAGTAGTATTGGGACTCAGACCACAGATACGCAGTATTTT; CDR3 protein: CASSIGTQTTDTQYF; V gene: TRBV19; J gene: TRBJ2-3; clone size: .; D gene: .
CDR3 DNA: TGTGCCAGCAGCTTAGCTGGGGGGACCGGGGAGCTGTTTTTT; CDR3 protein: CASSLAGGTGELFF; V gene: TRBV7-9; J gene: TRBJ2-2; clone size: .; D gene: .
CDR3 DNA: TGTGCCAGCAGCAACACCGGGACTAGCGGCAACACCGGGGAGCTGTTTTTT; CDR3 protein: CASSNTGTSGNTGELFF; V gene: TRBV21-1; J gene: TRBJ2-2; clone size: few; D gene: .
CDR3 DNA: TGTGCCAGTCGTCAGGGGGAGAACTTCAACTTAATGGAGACCCAGTACTTC; CDR3 protein: CASRQGENFNLMETQYF; V gene: TRBV10-3; J gene: TRBJ2-5; clone size: .; D gene: TRBD1
CDR3 DNA: TGTGCCAGCAGCTTAGACGGGGGTTACTACGAGCAGTACTTC; CDR3 protein: CASSLDGGYYEQYF; V gene: TRBV7-9; J gene: TRBJ2-7; clone size: .; D gene: .
CDR3 DNA: TGTGCCAGCAGCTTGGGTGGAGCGGGGGGTAATGAGCAGTTCTTC; CDR3 protein: CASSLGGAGGNEQFF; V gene: TRBV7-2; J gene: TRBJ2-1; clone size: .; D gene: TRBD2
CDR3 DNA: TGTGCCTGGAGTGCGGCCGGGACATTTTTTAATCAGCCCCAGCATTTT; CDR3 protein: CAWSAAGTFFNQPQHF; V gene: TRBV30; J gene: TRBJ1-5; clone size: .; D gene: .
CDR3 DNA: TGTGCCAGCAGCCCCGGGAGCACAGATACGCAGTATTTT; CDR3 protein: CASSPGSTDTQYF; V gene: TRBV7-3; J gene: TRBJ2-3; clone size: .; D gene: .
CDR3 DNA: TGTGCCAGCAGCCTCGACCGGGACAGCACAGATACGCAGTATTTT; CDR3 protein: CASSLDRDSTDTQYF; V gene: TRBV5-4; J gene: TRBJ2-3; clone size: once; D gene: .
CDR3 DNA: TGTGCCAGTAGTATAACCCCCCAAGGGCCCCAGCATTTT; CDR3 protein: CASSITPQGPQHF; V gene: TRBV19; J gene: TRBJ1-5; clone size: .; D gene: .
CDR3 DNA: TGCGCCAGCAGCTTGGGTCTAGCGGGAGCCGGGGATACGCAGTATTTT; CDR3 protein: CASSLGLAGAGDTQYF; V gene: TRBV5-1; J gene: TRBJ2-3; clone size: .; D gene: TRBD2
CDR3 DNA: TGTGCCAGCAGCGTAGGCAAGCTACTCAGCTCCTACAATGAGCAGTTCTTC; CDR3 protein: CASSVGKLLSSYNEQFF; V gene: TRBV9; J gene: TRBJ2-1; clone size: .; D gene: .
CDR3 DNA: TGTGCCAGCAGTGAAGGGACAGGGGGCAGTCAGCCCCAGCATTTT; CDR3 protein: CASSEGTGGSQPQHF; V gene: TRBV6-1; J gene: TRBJ1-5; clone size: .; D gene: TRBD1
CDR3 DNA: TGTGCCAGTAGCGGACTAGCGGGAGCTCTTGGCACCGGGGAGCTGTTTTTT; CDR3 protein: CASSGLAGALGTGELFF; V gene: TRBV19; J gene: TRBJ2-2; clone size: .; D gene: TRBD2
CDR3 DNA: TGCGCCAGCAGCTTGGGGGGAAGCAATCAGCCCCAGCATTTT; CDR3 protein: CASSLGGSNQPQHF; V gene: TRBV5-1; J gene: TRBJ1-5; clone size: .; D gene: .
CDR3 DNA: TGCGCCAGCAGTGACACAGACACCGGGGAGCTGTTTTTT; CDR3 protein: CASSDTDTGELFF; V gene: TRBV10-1; J gene: TRBJ2-2; clone size: .; D gene: .
CDR3 DNA: TGTGCCAGCAGGTCCTTAGCTAGCTACGAGCAGTACTTC; CDR3 protein: CASRSLASYEQYF; V gene: TRBV6-5; J gene: TRBJ2-7; clone size: .; D gene: .
CDR3 DNA: TGTGCCATCAGTGCCGCGACAGGCTCCGAGCAGTACTTC; CDR3 protein: CAISAATGSEQYF; V gene: TRBV10-3; J gene: TRBJ2-7; clone size: few; D gene: .
CDR3 DNA: TGTGCCAGCAGCTTAGTTTATGGAGAGACCCAGTACTTC; CDR3 protein: CASSLVYGETQYF; V gene: TRBV7-9; J gene: TRBJ2-5; clone size: .; D gene: .
CDR3 DNA: TGTGCTAGTGGCCCCCCCGGACAGATTAGCAATCAGCCCCAGCATTTT; CDR3 protein: CASGPPGQISNQPQHF; V gene: TRBV12-5; J gene: TRBJ1-5; clone size: .; D gene: .
CDR3 DNA: TGTGCCTGGAGTGTAATAGGGGGCGGTTCACCCCTCCACTTT; CDR3 protein: CAWSVIGGGSPLHF; V gene: TRBV30; J gene: TRBJ1-6; clone size: once; D gene: TRBD1
CDR3 DNA: TGTGCCAGCAGAGTAACCGGGACTCACCTTAATGAGCAGTTCTTC; CDR3 protein: CASRVTGTHLNEQFF; V gene: TRBV7-2; J gene: TRBJ2-1; clone size: once; D gene: .
CDR3 DNA: TGCGCCAGCAGCTTGGCTTGGGGTGGTGAAAAACTGTTTTTT; CDR3 protein: CASSLAWGGEKLFF; V gene: TRBV5-1; J gene: TRBJ1-4; clone size: many; D gene: .
CDR3 DNA: TGCGCCAGCAGTGAGTCGTTACAGGGGGCTCTTGCTGAAGCTTTCTTT; CDR3 protein: CASSESLQGALAEAFF; V gene: TRBV10-1; J gene: TRBJ1-1; clone size: few; D gene: TRBD1
CDR3 DNA: TGTGCCAGCAGTTCTACTTGGGCCCGTTGGGAGGAGACCCAGTACTTC; CDR3 protein: CASSSTWARWEETQYF; V gene: TRBV6-5; J gene: TRBJ2-5; clone size: once; D gene: .
CDR3 DNA: TGTGCCAGCAGCTTTCCTGAAGTCAGCTATGGCTACACCTTC; CDR3 protein: CASSFPEVSYGYTF; V gene: TRBV5-4; J gene: TRBJ1-2; clone size: few; D gene: .
CDR3 DNA: TGTGCCAGCAGCTTAGGTGGGAACTATGGCTACACCTTC; CDR3 protein: CASSLGGNYGYTF; V gene: TRBV7-9; J gene: TRBJ1-2; clone size: .; D gene: .
CDR3 DNA: TGTGCCAGCAGTGAAGACGCGGGACACCCCGGTGGCTACACCTTC; CDR3 protein: CASSEDAGHPGGYTF; V gene: TRBV2; J gene: TRBJ1-2; clone size: .; D gene: .
CDR3 DNA: TGTGCCAGCAGCCCCGGTTTTAGGGGAAACACCATATATTTT; CDR3 protein: CASSPGFRGNTIYF; V gene: TRBV9; J gene: TRBJ1-3; clone size: .; D gene: .
CDR3 DNA: TGTGCCAGCATCCTTAGCGGGTTTACCGGGGAGCTGTTTTTT; CDR3 protein: CASILSGFTGELFF; V gene: TRBV2; J gene: TRBJ2-2; clone size: .; D gene: TRBD2
CDR3 DNA: TGTGCCAGCAGGGACAGGGAATCAAACATTCAGTACTTC; CDR3 protein: CASRDRESNIQYF; V gene: TRBV6-5; J gene: TRBJ2-4; clone size: .; D gene: TRBD1
CDR3 DNA: TGTGCCAGCAGGGAGGGAGGGGTAGAGACCCAGTACTTC; CDR3 protein: CASREGGVETQYF; V gene: TRBV6-1; J gene: TRBJ2-5; clone size: .; D gene: TRBD2
CDR3 DNA: TGTGCCAGCACCAGCTTACATAGAGCGGGAGTCCTGTATTTT; CDR3 protein: CASTSLHRAGVLYF; V gene: TRBV6-5; J gene: TRBJ2-3; clone size: .; D gene: TRBD2
CDR3 DNA: TGTGCCAGCAGCCCGAAAAACATTCAGTACTTC; CDR3 protein: CASSPKNIQYF; V gene: TRBV6-4; J gene: TRBJ2-4; clone size: .; D gene: .
CDR3 DNA: TGTGCCAGCAGCGTAGTCTCAGGATTCTCTGGAAACACCATATATTTT; CDR3 protein: CASSVVSGFSGNTIYF; V gene: TRBV9; J gene: TRBJ1-3; clone size: .; D gene: .
CDR3 DNA: TGCGCCAGCAGCTTGATGGCAGACTCTGGGGCCAACGTCCTGACTTTC; CDR3 protein: CASSLMADSGANVLTF; V gene: TRBV5-1; J gene: TRBJ2-6; clone size: .; D gene: .
CDR3 DNA: TGCGCCAGCAGCTTGCTCCCAGGGGGCAATGGCTACACCTTC; CDR3 protein: CASSLLPGGNGYTF; V gene: TRBV5-1; J gene: TRBJ1-2; clone size: .; D gene: TRBD1
CDR3 DNA: TGTGCCAGCAGCCCGGCTCCCGGGACATTCTACGAGCAGTACTTC; CDR3 protein: CASSPAPGTFYEQYF; V gene: TRBV7-2; J gene: TRBJ2-7; clone size: .; D gene: .
CDR3 DNA: TGTGCCAGCAGTCCTTCGGACAGGGTGGATGAAAAACTGTTTTTT; CDR3 protein: CASSPSDRVDEKLFF; V gene: TRBV2; J gene: TRBJ1-4; clone size: .; D gene: TRBD1
CDR3 DNA: TGTGCCAGCAGCGCAAGAGGATCAGATACGCAGTATTTT; CDR3 protein: CASSARGSDTQYF; V gene: TRBV5-6; J gene: TRBJ2-3; clone size: .; D gene: .
CDR3 DNA: TGCGCCAGCAGTCACAGAAATGAGGGCACTGAAGCTTTCTTT; CDR3 protein: CASSHRNEGTEAFF; V gene: TRBV5-1; J gene: TRBJ1-1; clone size: .; D gene: .
CDR3 DNA: TGTGCCAGCAGCTTCAGATCTCCCGGGGAGCTGTTTTTT; CDR3 protein: CASSFRSPGELFF; V gene: TRBV7-2; J gene: TRBJ2-2; clone size: .; D gene: .
CDR3 DNA: TGTGCCAGCAGATTTACATCGAACACTGAAGCTTTCTTT; CDR3 protein: CASRFTSNTEAFF; V gene: TRBV6-6; J gene: TRBJ1-1; clone size: once; D gene: .
CDR3 DNA: TGTGCCAGCAGCCCCCGGGACAACCTCTCTGGAAACACCATATATTTT; CDR3 protein: CASSPRDNLSGNTIYF; V gene: TRBV11-2; J gene: TRBJ1-3; clone size: .; D gene: .
CDR3 DNA: TGTGCCAGCAGCGTAACTCCCATTAGGGGAGACTATGGCTACACCTTC; CDR3 protein: CASSVTPIRGDYGYTF; V gene: TRBV9; J gene: TRBJ1-2; clone size: once; D gene: .